One and the same sample provided the 18 T cell receptor beta chains below, sequenced in a study of technical replicates of blood from a handful of donors. TCRdb keeps only in-frame clones here, not all; method: immunoSEQ multiplex PCR. This sample yields about 83,000 clones, of which around 94% are seen a single time; about 0.23% belongs to the top ten. The sequencing sample was made of T cells isolated from PBMCs. The receptors shown here come from a human donor in good health.

This chain links TRBV19 with TRBJ2-7, with TRBD2 identical over 9 bases. There are 15 residues in the CDR3. The germline gives CDR1 LNHDA, CDR2 SQIVND (reference sequence). Losses at the gene ends were 4 bases for V and 6 bases for J; bases not matched to a gene: 10. The CDR3 nucleotides are TGTGCCAGTAGTAGCTTGGTAGCGGGAGCCTCCGAGCAGTACTTC. The encoded protein is CASSSLVAGASEQYF.

CDR3 in DNA: TGTGCCAGCAGCTTTAATTCAGGCCAAGAGACCCAGTACTTC. As protein: CASSFNSGQETQYF. V gene TRBV11-2 combines with J gene TRBJ2-5; D is uncertain. The ends were cut back, 3 bases at V and 1 base at J, with 9 bases in the middle. CDR3 size: 14 residues. Germline loops: CDR1 SGHAT, CDR2 FQNNGV.

This clone has a single count. The J gene is TRBJ2-4, the V gene TRBV10-3; TRBD2 is a possible D gene (5 bases). Per germline, CDR1 ENHRY and CDR2 SYGVKD. V gave up 10 bases and J gave up 0 bases, with 16 bases separating them. CDR3 length: 15 residues. CDR3 loop: CATAPGGLAKNIQYF. In DNA form, the CDR3 reads TGTGCCACCGCCCCCGGAGGACTAGCCAAAAACATTCAGTACTTC.

V gene TRBV27 combines with J gene TRBJ1-4; 9 nucleotides match TRBD1. Germline V gene lookup returns CDR1 MNHEY and CDR2 SMNVEV (reference sequence). V dropped 5 bases and J dropped 10; count of bases not matched to a gene: 2. This CDR3 has 12 amino acids. CDR3 sequence reads: CASSRTGVKLFF. DNA for the CDR3: TGTGCCAGCAGTCGGACAGGGGTAAAACTGTTTTTT.

There are a few counts of this clone. V is TRBV10-1 and J is TRBJ2-1, with a tentative D call TRBD2 (5 bases). CDR3 length: 16 residues. Trimming cost V 5 bases and J 5 bases, with 19 bases left between them. CDR1 WNHNN and CDR2 SYGVQD come from the germline V gene (reference sequence). The CDR3 coding sequence is TGCGCCAGCAGTAATAGGGCCCTAAGCGGACACAATGAGCAGTTCTTC. Translation gives CASSNRALSGHNEQFF.

The chain uses TRBV6-5 and TRBJ2-1; D is perhaps TRBD2 (5 bases). Germline assignment: CDR1 MNHEY and CDR2 SVGAGI. Trimming shortened V by 6 bases and J by 4 bases, and 10 bases separated the two germline ends. This CDR3 spans 13 amino acids. The CDR3 sequence: CASRAGMYNEQFF. CDR3 DNA sequence: TGTGCCAGCAGAGCCGGGATGTACAATGAGCAGTTCTTC.

The V and J genes are TRBV18 and TRBJ1-2, with 8 positions matching TRBD1. With V trimmed by 3 bases and J by 6 bases, 12 bases remained unmatched. The CDR3 covers 16 residues. Germline V CDR1 and CDR2: KGHSH, LQKENI. This chain's CDR3 is CASSPTQGQGRHGYTF. The CDR3 bases are TGTGCCAGCTCACCGACTCAAGGACAGGGAAGGCATGGCTACACCTTC.

The V call is TRBV4-1, the J call TRBJ1-4, with D uncertain. The V end was cut by 5 bases, the J end by 5 bases, with 15 bases between. Germline CDR1 is MGHRA and CDR2 is YSYEKL. CDR3 length: 15 residues. The CDR3 loop reads CASSLEGDLNEKLFF. The CDR3 nucleotides read TGCGCCAGCAGCTTAGAGGGCGACCTGAATGAAAAACTGTTTTTT.

The V and J genes are TRBV18 and TRBJ1-2; the match to TRBD1 covers 8 bases. J was trimmed by 0 bases and V by 4 bases; bases with no gene match: 7. This CDR3 is built from 16 residues. Germline V gene lookup returns CDR1 KGHSH and CDR2 LQKENI. CDR3 residues: CASSLRTGRTNYGYTF. The CDR3 region has the DNA TGTGCCAGCTCACTCCGGACAGGGCGAACTAACTATGGCTACACCTTC.

This chain uses TRBV4-1 with TRBJ1-2, with TRBD1 identical over 7 bases. Trimming removed 0 bases from V and 5 bases from J; junction bases left unmatched: 6. CDR3 length: 15 residues. Germline assignment: CDR1 MGHRA and CDR2 YSYEKL. The CDR3 DNA sequence: TGCGCCAGCAGCCAAGATCCACAGGGGATGTATGGCTACACCTTC. This encodes CASSQDPQGMYGYTF.

The chain is built from TRBV2 and TRBJ1-1, with a tentative D call TRBD1 (5 bases). CDR1 and CDR2 (germline): SNHLY, FYNNEI. V was cut by 9 bases and J by 5 bases, with 13 bases left in between. CDR3 length: 12 residues. CDR3: CAREGAGTEAFF. CDR3 sequence (DNA): TGTGCCAGAGAAGGGGCAGGGACTGAAGCTTTCTTT.

V gene TRBV12-5 combines with J gene TRBJ2-3; the D gene is possibly TRBD1 (6 bases). Looked up from germline, CDR1 is LGHNT and CDR2 is FRNRAP. CDR3 length: 13 residues. V was clipped by 9 bases and J by 4 bases, with 14 bases between them. The CDR3 spells CASGQTPADTQYF. In DNA form, the CDR3 reads TGTGCTAGCGGACAGACCCCGGCAGATACGCAGTATTTT. Drawing the rest from reference TRBV12-5 and TRBJ2-3, the complete variable domain is DARVTQTPRHKVTEMGQEVTMRCQPILGHNTVFWYRQTMMQGLELLAYFRNRAPLDDSGMPKDRFSAEMPDATLATLKIQPSEPRDSAVYFCASGQTPADTQYFGPGTRLTVL.

The chain combines TRBV4-1 with TRBJ2-2, with 7 bases that match TRBD1. The CDR3 runs to 15 residues. Trimming cost V 2 bases and J 3 bases; bases outside gene matches: 3. CDR1 and CDR2 (germline): MGHRA, YSYEKL. The DNA of the CDR3 is TGCGCCAGCAGCCAAACAGGGGAATACACCGGGGAGCTGTTTTTT. Its protein product is CASSQTGEYTGELFF.

The chain recombines TRBV6-5 with TRBJ2-7, with 8 positions matching TRBD1. From germline, CDR1 is MNHEY and CDR2 SVGAGI. After removal of 8 bases from V and 2 bases from J, the junction contained 5 bases not matched to a gene. The CDR3 consists of 13 residues. The CDR3 reads CASGAGGPYEQYF. In DNA, the CDR3 is TGTGCCAGCGGGGCAGGGGGCCCCTACGAGCAGTACTTC.

The V and J genes are TRBV7-2 and TRBJ2-3; tentatively, D is TRBD2 (6 bases). V lost 5 bases, J lost 3 bases, and 12 bases lay in between. Germline-derived CDR1 and CDR2 are SGHTA and FQGNSA. The CDR3 is made up of 14 amino acids. The CDR3 nucleotides are TGTGCCAGCAGCCTACGACTAGGAACAGATACGCAGTATTTT. This encodes CASSLRLGTDTQYF.

This chain uses TRBV25-1 with TRBJ2-7, with 7 bases matching TRBD2. The CDR3 consists of 15 residues. Germline-derived CDR1 and CDR2 are MGHDK and SYGVNS. Trimming at V came to 5 bases and at J to 3 bases, leaving 10 bases not matched to a gene. CDR3 sequence: CASSFLQGGDYEQYF. The DNA of the CDR3 is TGTGCCAGCAGTTTCCTCCAGGGAGGGGACTACGAGCAGTACTTC.

This CDR3 is CASSQGWGRPFYEQYF. The CDR3 coding sequence is TGCGCCAGCAGCCAAGGGTGGGGCAGGCCATTCTACGAGCAGTACTTC. The V and J genes are TRBV4-1 and TRBJ2-7, with D perhaps TRBD1 (5 bases). There are 16 residues in the CDR3. Trimming cost V 1 base and J 3 bases, with 16 bases left between them. Germline V gives CDR1 MGHRA, CDR2 YSYEKL.

This rearrangement joins TRBV29-1 to TRBJ2-7; perhaps TRBD2 as D (6 bases). CDR3 length: 17 amino acids. The V end lost 7 bases, the J end lost 0 bases, and 25 bases lay between the germline ends. Germline values: CDR1 SQVTM, CDR2 ANQGSEA. CDR3 DNA sequence: TGCAGCGCTAGGGACTCCCGTGACGAACCAAGCTCCTACGAGCAGTACTTC. It yields the protein CSARDSRDEPSSYEQYF.